The 17 T cell receptor beta chains presented below share a single source sample, sequenced in a study of blood T cell repertoires in COVID-19. The protocol was immunoSEQ multiplex PCR, while the TCRdb copy is restricted to in-frame clones and leaves out a portion. The sample includes 55,000 to 70,000 clones, 86% of them seen just once. The specimen sequenced was peripheral blood. The receptors were gathered from a man between 50 and 59 years old with acute or convalescent COVID-19.

The chain uses TRBV12-3 or TRBV12-4 and TRBJ1-1; D gene uncertain. This CDR3 is 11 amino acids long. Trimming pared 5 bases from V and 4 bases from J, leaving 5 bases between. In DNA form, the CDR3 reads TGTGCCAGCAGTCCCGTCACTGAAGCTTTCTTT. Translating gives CASSPVTEAFF.

J is TRBJ1-4 and V is TRBV19; 8 nucleotides match TRBD1. The CDR3 extends over 15 amino acids. V lost 5 bases, J lost 7 bases, and 9 bases stayed unmatched. CDR1 and CDR2 (germline): LNHDA, SQIVND (reference sequence). Here the CDR3 reads CASSVPQGVREKLFF. In DNA, the CDR3 is TGTGCCAGTAGTGTTCCACAGGGGGTACGTGAAAAACTGTTTTTT.

The V call is TRBV5-1, the J call TRBJ1-1; TRBD1 might be the D (5 bases). Germline V gene sequence: CDR1 SGHRS, CDR2 YFSETQ. The CDR3 is 12 residues long. V shed 3 bases and J shed 11 bases, with 14 bases lying between them. The CDR3 loop reads CASSSQGIDAFF. The CDR3 DNA reads TGCGCCAGCAGCTCCCAGGGTATCGACGCTTTCTTT.

This chain connects TRBV10-1 to TRBJ2-7, with 8 nucleotides matching TRBD1. The germline CDR1 and CDR2 sequences are WNHNN and SYGVQD (reference sequence). The CDR3 spans 16 residues. The ends lost 4 bases at V and 2 bases at J; junction bases unmatched: 10. The DNA for the CDR3 is TGCGCCAGCAGTGGGACCACACAGGGGGGAACCTACGAGCAGTACTTC. This translates into CASSGTTQGGTYEQYF.

The J gene is TRBJ2-7, the V gene TRBV6-5; D ambiguous. In germline, CDR1 is MNHEY, CDR2 SVGAGI. This CDR3 has 13 amino acids. V was pared by 6 bases and J by 0 bases, with 9 bases between. The chain's CDR3 is CASRADSSYEQYF. CDR3 DNA: TGTGCCAGCAGGGCAGACTCCTCCTACGAGCAGTACTTC.

V gene TRBV6-6 combines with J gene TRBJ1-2; D not certain. This CDR3 has 10 amino acids. With 6 bases removed from V and 7 bases from J, the gap between germline ends came to 6 bases. In germline, CDR1 is MNHNY, CDR2 SVGAGI (reference sequence). The CDR3 is CASRLGGYTF. The CDR3 DNA is TGTGCCAGCAGACTCGGTGGCTACACCTTC.

This sequence joins TRBV7-9 and TRBJ2-7, with TRBD1 identical over 9 bases. The CDR3 sequence is 15 residues long. Germline assignment: CDR1 SEHNR and CDR2 FQNEAQ (reference sequence). The J segment lost 2 bases and the V segment lost 3 bases, leaving 5 bases of the junction unmatched. The CDR3 DNA reads TGTGCCAGCAGCTTCGGGACAGGGCCAACCTACGAGCAGTACTTC. It yields the protein CASSFGTGPTYEQYF.

V usage is TRBV6-6 and J usage is TRBJ1-2; the D is unclear. CDR1 MNHNY and CDR2 SVGAGI come from the germline V gene (reference sequence). V lost 2 bases and J 6 bases, leaving 16 bases between the germline ends. This CDR3 is 15 amino acids long. CDR3 residues: CASSYGSPGGDGYTF. The CDR3 DNA follows: TGTGCCAGCAGTTACGGATCCCCCGGAGGTGATGGCTACACCTTC.

CDR3 residues: CASSEEWRVTDTQYF. The CDR3 region has the DNA TGTGCCAGCAGTGAAGAGTGGAGGGTCACAGATACGCAGTATTTT. This sequence joins TRBV6-4 and TRBJ2-3, with a tentative D call TRBD2 (6 bases). The CDR3 is made up of 15 amino acids. V was cut by 3 bases and J by 2 bases, with 12 bases left in between. Germline CDR1 is MRHNA and CDR2 is SNTAGT.

This clone showed up just a few times. The chain combines TRBV19 with TRBJ1-2; 7 positions agree with TRBD1. The CDR3 has 14 residues. The germline V gene encodes CDR1 LNHDA and CDR2 SQIVND (reference sequence). With 5 bases clipped from V and 8 bases from J, the junction kept 11 bases outside the gene matches. Written as DNA, the CDR3 is TGTGCCAGTAGTTGGTCCGGGACAGCGGACGGCTACACCTTC. This encodes CASSWSGTADGYTF.

This chain links TRBV7-6 with TRBJ1-1; D unclear. V lost 8 bases and J lost 0, with 7 bases in between. Germline CDR1 SGHVS, CDR2 FNYEAQ. The CDR3 consists of 12 residues. CDR3 in DNA: TGTGCCAGCCGAGGGATGAACACTGAAGCTTTCTTT. This gives the protein CASRGMNTEAFF.

The chain combines TRBV19 with TRBJ1-3; D is perhaps TRBD1 (6 bases). This CDR3 has 15 amino acids. Trimming stripped 7 bases from V and 1 base from J, with 14 bases between. In germline, CDR1 is LNHDA, CDR2 SQIVND (reference sequence). The CDR3 DNA is TGTGCCAGTAAACCACAGGGTATATCTGGAAACACCATATATTTT. This translates into CASKPQGISGNTIYF. Supplemented by reference TRBV19 and TRBJ1-3, the full variable domain reads DGGITQSPKYLFRKEGQNVTLSCEQNLNHDAMYWYRQDPGQGLRLIYYSQIVNDFQKGDIAEGYSVSREKKESFPLTVTSAQKNPTAFYLCASKPQGISGNTIYFGEGSWLTVV.

The chain uses TRBV6-5 and TRBJ2-7; possible D gene TRBD2, 7 bases. Trimming shortened V by 7 bases and J by 0 bases, and 16 bases separated the two germline ends. The CDR3 contains 15 residues. From germline, CDR1 is MNHEY and CDR2 SVGAGI. CDR3 sequence (DNA): TGTGCCAGCACCGGACTTGGGGGGGCCTCCTACGAGCAGTACTTC. Its protein product is CASTGLGGASYEQYF.

The V call is TRBV9, the J call TRBJ2-7; 8 positions agree with TRBD1. This CDR3 has 15 amino acids. The V segment lost 1 base and the J segment 4 bases; nucleotides outside the gene matches: 7. Per the germline V gene, CDR1 is SGDLS and CDR2 is YYNGEE. DNA of the CDR3: TGTGCCAGCAGCGTATCCGCAGGGGGCTTATACGAGCAGTACTTC. This translates into CASSVSAGGLYEQYF.

This chain connects TRBV7-3 to TRBJ2-2; D uncertain. V was pared by 6 bases and J by 1 base, with 6 bases between. Germline lookup yields CDR1 SGHTA and CDR2 FQGTGA. The CDR3 consists of 13 residues. The CDR3 nucleotides read TGTGCCAGCAGTGAGAAGAACACCGGGGAGCTGTTTTTT. Its translation: CASSEKNTGELFF. Full variable domain (missing parts from reference TRBV7-3 and TRBJ2-2): GAGVSQTPSNKVTEKGKYVELRCDPISGHTALYWYRQSLGQGPEFLIYFQGTGAADDSGLPNDRFFAVRPEGSVSTLKIQRTERGDSAVYLCASSEKNTGELFFGEGSRLTVL.

The chain recombines TRBV5-4 with TRBJ1-2, with TRBD1 identical over 7 bases. Germline V CDR1 and CDR2: SGHNT, YYREEE (reference sequence). The CDR3 has 14 amino acids. The ends lost 0 bases at V and 6 bases at J; junction bases unmatched: 5. As DNA, the CDR3 is TGTGCCAGCAGCTTGGAGGCAGGGGGGCATGGCTACACCTTC. This translates into CASSLEAGGHGYTF.

V and J are TRBV2 and TRBJ1-4, with 7 bases identical to TRBD1. The CDR3 is made up of 14 amino acids. With 8 bases clipped from V and 8 bases from J, the junction kept 11 bases outside the gene matches. Germline lookup yields CDR1 SNHLY and CDR2 FYNNEI. Written as DNA, the CDR3 is TGTGCCAGCGCCCGCGAGGGGGCAGGGGAAAAACTGTTTTTT. It codes for CASAREGAGEKLFF. The entire variable domain, with the rest obtained from reference TRBV2 and TRBJ1-4, is as follows: EPEVTQTPSHQVTQMGQEVILRCVPISNHLYFYWYRQILGQKVEFLVSFYNNEISEKSEIFDDQFSVERPDGSNFTLKIRSTKLEDSAMYFCASAREGAGEKLFFGSGTQLSVL.